These T cell receptor beta chains were read from a single sample in a study of T cell changes during pregnancy in multiple sclerosis. Profiling relied on immunoSEQ multiplex PCR, and the TCRdb table lists in-frame clones only, not all of them. The top ten clones hold around 2.5% of a sample with some 80,000 clones, about 94% of them seen once. The specimen was peripheral blood, collected in the third trimester of pregnancy. These receptors all stem from a female donor with multiple sclerosis, enrolled in a pregnancy study. Both conserved end residues are part of each CDR3. A D gene is named only where the DNA matches it firmly. Clone size, where shown, is once, few, many, or a class for clones that have expanded.

d_call,j_call,clone_size,v_call,cdr3_nt,cdr3_aa
TRBD1,TRBJ1-6,-,TRBV10-2,TGCGCCAGCAGCCCAGGGGGCGGAAGTTCACCCCTCCACTTT,CASSPGGGSSPLHF
-,TRBJ1-6,-,TRBV27,TGTGCCAGCAGTTCCCCTCGGCGGGGGGCTAATTCACCCCTCCACTTT,CASSSPRRGANSPLHF
-,TRBJ2-7,-,TRBV19,TGTGCCAGTAGTATAGGGCTCAGAACCGAGCAGTACTTC,CASSIGLRTEQYF
TRBD1,TRBJ2-5,-,TRBV29-1,TGCAGCGTTGAAGATAGGACAGGGCTTGTGACCCAGTACTTC,CSVEDRTGLVTQYF
-,TRBJ1-1,-,TRBV6-5,TGTGCCAGCAGTTACTCGAGCACGAACACTGAAGCTTTCTTT,CASSYSSTNTEAFF
TRBD1,TRBJ1-1,-,TRBV30,TGTGCCTGGACGTGGGGACAGTATAACACTGAAGCTTTCTTT,CAWTWGQYNTEAFF
TRBD1,TRBJ2-7,-,TRBV4-1,TGCGCCAGCAGTTTACAGGGGGGAACCCACGAGCAGTACTTC,CASSLQGGTHEQYF
TRBD1,TRBJ2-5,-,TRBV5-8,TGTGCCAGCAGCTCGGGACAGGGGGCACAGACCCAGTACTTC,CASSSGQGAQTQYF
-,TRBJ1-1,-,TRBV5-6,TGTGCCAGCAGCTTAGACAGACCAGGTGAAGCTTTCTTT,CASSLDRPGEAFF
-,TRBJ2-2,few,TRBV4-2,TGTGCCAGCAGCCAGGTGGGACAAGCACTCCCGGAGGACACCGGGGAGCTGTTTTTT,CASSQVGQALPEDTGELFF
TRBD1,TRBJ1-5,-,TRBV9,TGTGCCAGCAGCCCAGGGACAGCAGAGCCCCAGCATTTT,CASSPGTAEPQHF
-,TRBJ1-4,-,TRBV5-6,TGTGCCAGCAATCGTGACAGGAATGAAAAACTGTTTTTT,CASNRDRNEKLFF
-,TRBJ1-5,-,TRBV5-6,TGTGCCAGCAGCCCCGGGGGATATAGCAATCAGCCCCAGCATTTT,CASSPGGYSNQPQHF
TRBD1,TRBJ1-6,once,TRBV7-9,TGTGCCAGCAGCGAGCAGGGGGCGGCCTATAATTCACCCCTCCACTTT,CASSEQGAAYNSPLHF
-,TRBJ1-6,-,TRBV6-6,TGTGCCAGCTTGACCTGGGCGGGGGGCTATAATTCACCCCTCCACTTT,CASLTWAGGYNSPLHF
-,TRBJ1-2,-,TRBV5-6,TGTGCCAGCAGTCCTCAAGGGTTAGGGGCGGCCTATGGCTACACCTTC,CASSPQGLGAAYGYTF
TRBD1,TRBJ1-2,-,TRBV19,TGTGCCAGTACCTTCCTAGACAGGGATGATGGCTACACCTTC,CASTFLDRDDGYTF
-,TRBJ2-2,-,TRBV9,TGTGCCAGCAGCGTTAGCACCTTGAACACCGGGGAGCTGTTTTTT,CASSVSTLNTGELFF
TRBD2,TRBJ2-5,-,TRBV2,TGTGCCAGCAGAGAAGCTTCTAGCGGGGGGGCCCGGGAGACCCAGTACTTC,CASREASSGGARETQYF
-,TRBJ1-2,-,TRBV5-8,TGTGCCAGCAGCTTGGGGAGGACAGTAAACTATGGCTACACCTTC,CASSLGRTVNYGYTF
TRBD1,TRBJ1-4,-,TRBV5-6,TGTGCCAGCAGCCCAACGGGACAGGCTAATGAAAAACTGTTTTTT,CASSPTGQANEKLFF
TRBD2,TRBJ2-5,-,TRBV5-1,TGCGCCAGCAGCTCTAGCGGGGGGGGCGGAGAGACCCAGTACTTC,CASSSSGGGGETQYF
TRBD2,TRBJ2-5,-,TRBV10-1,TGCGCCAGCAGTAGCGGGGCGGTGGGGGAGACCCAGTACTTC,CASSSGAVGETQYF
TRBD1,TRBJ2-7,-,TRBV6-5,TGTGCCACCTCGCAGTTACAGGGGATGAGTGGGGAGCAGTACTTC,CATSQLQGMSGEQYF
TRBD1,TRBJ2-1,-,TRBV7-6,TGTGCCAGCAGCTTGGAGGACCGACAGGGAAATGAGCAGTTCTTC,CASSLEDRQGNEQFF
TRBD2,TRBJ2-3,-,TRBV6-1,TGTGCCAGCAGTGAAGGAAGCGGGGGGCCCACAGATACGCAGTATTTT,CASSEGSGGPTDTQYF
-,TRBJ1-1,-,TRBV7-8,TGTGCCAGCAGCGACCCTACAGCTGAAGCTTTCTTT,CASSDPTAEAFF
TRBD1,TRBJ1-1,-,TRBV5-1,TGCGCCAGCAGAAACGGACAGGGGAACACTGAAGCTTTCTTT,CASRNGQGNTEAFF
-,TRBJ2-5,-,TRBV5-1,TGCGCCAGCAGCTTCCGAGGCTTTTCTTGGGAAGAGACCCAGTACTTC,CASSFRGFSWEETQYF
-,TRBJ1-1,-,TRBV2,TGTGCCAGCAGTGAAAGTGCAGGATGGACTGAAGCTTTCTTT,CASSESAGWTEAFF
TRBD1,TRBJ2-6,few,TRBV5-4,TGTGCCAGCAGCGCCGGGGGACAGGGGAGGGAAGGATCTGGGGCCAACGTCCTGACTTTC,CASSAGGQGREGSGANVLTF
TRBD1,TRBJ1-4,-,TRBV19,TGTGCCAGTGCCCGAGGCGGGACAGCTAATGAAAAACTGTTTTTT,CASARGGTANEKLFF
-,TRBJ1-5,-,TRBV25-1,TGTGCCAGCAGTGGGGCCCTAAGCAATCAGCCCCAGCATTTT,CASSGALSNQPQHF
TRBD2,TRBJ2-1,-,TRBV4-2,TGTGCCAGCAGCCAATTAGCGGGGGGGCACAATGAGCAGTTCTTC,CASSQLAGGHNEQFF
-,TRBJ1-2,-,TRBV5-6,TGTGCCAGCAGTTCAAGCGGCTATGGCTACACCTTC,CASSSSGYGYTF
TRBD1,TRBJ1-2,-,TRBV27,TGTGCCAGCAGCCCTGGAGACAGGGGCGGCCTCTATGGCTACACCTTC,CASSPGDRGGLYGYTF
TRBD1,TRBJ1-2,-,TRBV18,TGTGCCAGCTCGCGGGACAGGGAGGATGGCTACACCTTC,CASSRDREDGYTF
TRBD2,TRBJ2-1,-,TRBV7-8,TGTGCCAGCAGCCCCCGGGGTAGCGGGGGGGCGGTCCCCCACGACAATGAGCAGTTCTTC,CASSPRGSGGAVPHDNEQFF
-,TRBJ1-5,-,TRBV11-2,TGTGCCAGCAGCCGACAGGGCAATCAGCCCCAGCATTTT,CASSRQGNQPQHF
-,TRBJ2-3,-,TRBV9,TGTGCCAGCAGCGTAGACGGGGTTACAGATACGCAGTATTTT,CASSVDGVTDTQYF
-,TRBJ1-5,-,TRBV27,TGTGCCAGCAGTTTAACGGGTACCCTAATCCAGCCCCAGCATTTT,CASSLTGTLIQPQHF
TRBD1,TRBJ1-5,-,TRBV9,TGTGCCAGCAGTCCGACAGGGGTCGTCGGGGTGGCCCAGCATTTT,CASSPTGVVGVAQHF
TRBD2,TRBJ2-1,-,TRBV2,TGTGCCAGCAGGCCCGCGGGGACTAGCGGGGGGACGCAGTTCTTC,CASRPAGTSGGTQFF
-,TRBJ2-1,-,TRBV9,TGTGCCAGCAGCCCCGGACTAATCCCGGAGCAGTTCTTC,CASSPGLIPEQFF
-,TRBJ1-1,-,TRBV6-5,TGTGCCAGCAGCTGGGGGGAGATTGAATTTGCTGAAGCTTTCTTT,CASSWGEIEFAEAFF
-,TRBJ2-1,-,TRBV7-2,TGTGCCAGCAGCGTCGCGTTTAATGAGCAGTTCTTC,CASSVAFNEQFF
-,TRBJ1-1,-,TRBV7-8,TGTGCCAGCAGCTTAGCGGGGGCCTCGAGCACTGAAGCTTTCTTT,CASSLAGASSTEAFF
-,TRBJ2-7,-,TRBV28,TGTGCCAGCAGACAGCCCGTCCATACCTACGAGCAGTACTTC,CASRQPVHTYEQYF
-,TRBJ1-5,-,TRBV6-1,TGTGCCAGCAGTGAGCTGAGGTTCTTTCATTTT,CASSELRFFHF
TRBD1,TRBJ2-3,-,TRBV5-1,TGCGCCAGCAGCTTTGACAGGGACACAGATACGCAGTATTTT,CASSFDRDTDTQYF
-,TRBJ2-3,-,TRBV2,TGTGCCAGCGTGGAGGGGACCGATACGCAGTATTTT,CASVEGTDTQYF
-,TRBJ1-4,-,TRBV4-2,TGTGCCAGCAGCCGAAGAGCCCAAACTGCAACTAATGAAAAACTGTTTTTT,CASSRRAQTATNEKLFF
-,TRBJ2-6,-,TRBV18,TGTGCCAGCTCACCACCGCGATCTGGGGCCAACGTCCTGACTTTC,CASSPPRSGANVLTF
-,TRBJ1-1,-,TRBV9,TGTGCCAGCAGCGTAGTCCCGGGCACTGAAGCTTTCTTT,CASSVVPGTEAFF